This T cell receptor beta chain was sequenced during a study of blood T cell repertoires in COVID-19 (dated by TCRdb to 2020 to 2022). In terms of the full investigation: Samples from collaborators originated in the United States, Italy and Spain and spanned both the acute and convalescent phases of COVID-19. The repertoires were released in a freely available public database meant as a resource for research on the immune response to SARS-CoV-2. The prospective study material was composed of cDNA or gDNA derived from T cells, B-cell-depleted T cells, or PBMCs. Sample metadata almost always included a de-identified subject ID, COVID-19 status, age in years and sex. Deeply sampled blood TCRbeta repertoires from subjects exposed to, actively infected with, or recovered from COVID-19 were included in the dataset. Where available, HLA class I and class II types were taken from metadata supplied by the sample provider and were not determined by assay-based typing. The samples were drawn from two sources: the first 160 participants of the ongoing ImmuneRACE study, and over 950 subjects contributed by 6 global collaborators.

TCRbeta CDR3 regions were amplified from genomic DNA using the immunoSEQ Assay, a bias-controlled multiplex PCR. Turning to the authors' computational methods: Within the assay, amplification of reference gene primers was used to estimate how many nucleated cells each sample contained. To quantify the absolute abundance of each unique TCRbeta CDR3 rearrangement, sequence reads were collapsed and filtered. Productive Simpson clonality was computed per sample as the square root of Simpson's diversity index over productive rearrangements. The table comes from immuneACCESS by way of TCRdb, which keeps in-frame sequences with V and J called. Part of the clones is missing from these tables; in studies checked, under half for an unresolved V gene and the rest for unknown reasons. V, J and clone size derive from that table, while D and trimming were established from the DNA sequence. The sample includes about 74,000 clones, with about four fifths observed a single time. Over 30% of the sample lies in the top ten.

Overall results and qualifications from the work: How much clinical and demographic metadata was included differed by source and by participant, and the metadata was provided uncurated.

Ends trimmed: V by 1 base, J by 5 bases; bases unmatched to a gene: 8. From the cysteine up to the phenylalanine, the CDR3 has a length of 16 residues. CDR3 DNA is the only sequence kept; it has 48 bases, read in frame from the first base. CDR1 and CDR2, per the germline V gene, are SGHTA and FQGNSA. Regarding this clone: There is no known antigen for this receptor. No per-base quality is available; no much larger clone lies one base away.

Collaborating institutions collected whole blood in K2EDTA tubes following their own protocols. Collaborator samples were shipped for TCRbeta analysis as frozen whole blood, isolated PBMCs, or DNA extracted from either sample type. In this chain, TRBV7-2 is recombined with TRBJ2-3; TRBD2 fits 8 bases in the junction. The clonotype originates from a man aged 70 or older with acute or convalescent COVID-19. Sequencing was done on a sample of peripheral blood. The CDR3 protein is CASSLVSAGGGDTQYF. The sequenced DNA: TGTGCCAGCAGCTTAGTATCTGCGGGGGGTGGAGATACGCAGTATTTT.